A selection of T cell receptor beta chains follows, all from one sample in a study of identical twins. TCRdb redid the calling of the 5' RACE reads with MiXCR, one entry per CDR3 protein. Here the sample spans 500,000 to 550,000 distinct CDR3 sequences, under 25% being singletons. The sample also formed part of further work on T cells expressing NK-cell markers.

The material sequenced was CD4+ T cells sorted from blood. The source is a woman younger than 30 in good health. Both conserved end residues are part of each CDR3. D genes are given only for firm matches. Only some rows state a clone size, as once, few, many or a class for expanded clones.

TRBD1,TRBV4-1,TRBJ1-2,-,CASSQRTGTGSYGYTF,TGCGCCAGCAGCCAACGAACCGGGACAGGGTCGTATGGCTACACCTTC
-,TRBV7-9,TRBJ2-7,-,CASSLFGNYEQYF,TGTGCCAGCAGCTTATTCGGGAACTACGAGCAGTACTTC
-,TRBV20-1,TRBJ1-5,-,CSARDRGGNNQPQHF,TGCAGTGCTAGAGATAGGGGGGGAAACAATCAGCCCCAGCATTTT
TRBD1,TRBV20-1,TRBJ1-2,-,CSAGPLTGTGGISYGYTF,TGCAGTGCGGGCCCCCTTACCGGGACAGGGGGTATATCCTATGGCTACACCTTC
-,TRBV12-3/TRBV12-4,TRBJ1-1,-,CASSPQGITEAFF,TGTGCCAGCAGTCCCCAGGGTATCACTGAAGCTTTCTTT
TRBD2,TRBV6-5,TRBJ2-3,few,CASSYALAGVIDTQYF,TGTGCCAGCAGTTACGCACTAGCGGGAGTGATAGATACGCAGTATTTT
TRBD1,TRBV6-2/TRBV6-3,TRBJ1-4,-,CASSPRGLSEKLFF,TGTGCCAGCAGCCCGAGGGGGCTCAGTGAAAAACTGTTTTTT
-,TRBV7-9,TRBJ1-4,-,CASSYRELEKLFF,TGTGCCAGCAGCTATCGAGAACTTGAAAAACTGTTTTTT
-,TRBV9,TRBJ2-7,few,CASSVDGPLSEQYF,TGTGCCAGCAGCGTAGATGGGCCGTTGAGCGAGCAGTACTTC
-,TRBV6-1,TRBJ2-1,few,CASSRSLGVSYNEQFF,TGTGCCAGCAGCCGCTCTCTCGGAGTTTCCTACAATGAGCAGTTCTTC
TRBD1,TRBV20-1,TRBJ2-3,-,CSAIRQGDDTQYF,TGCAGTGCTATAAGACAGGGGGATGATACGCAGTATTTT
-,TRBV3-1,TRBJ2-3,few,CASSQPSTTDTQYF,TGTGCCAGCAGCCAGCCATCGACGACCGATACGCAGTATTTT
TRBD1,TRBV12-3/TRBV12-4,TRBJ1-1,many,CASSPGQGNTEAFF,TGTGCCAGCAGCCCGGGACAGGGAAACACTGAAGCTTTCTTT
-,TRBV6-5,TRBJ2-1,few,CASSYQGRKELF,TGTGCCAGCAGTTACCAGGGACGCAAGGAGCTCTTC
TRBD2,TRBV7-3,TRBJ2-5,-,CASSQLAGGEETQYF,TGTGCCAGCAGCCAGTTAGCGGGGGGTGAGGAGACCCAGTACTTC
TRBD1,TRBV3-1,TRBJ2-5,-,CASSLRTGWQETQYF,TGTGCCAGCAGCCTACGGACAGGTTGGCAAGAGACCCAGTACTTC
-,TRBV3-1,TRBJ1-1,few,CASRRGDNTEAFF,TGTGCCAGCAGACGGGGAGATAACACTGAAGCTTTCTTT
TRBD2,TRBV7-9,TRBJ2-1,-,CASSLSGARLNEQFF,TGTGCCAGCAGCTTAAGCGGGGCCAGACTCAATGAGCAGTTCTTC
TRBD2,TRBV20-1,TRBJ2-2,few,CSATGGRENTGELFF,TGCAGTGCCACGGGCGGGAGAGAGAACACCGGGGAGCTGTTTTTT
-,TRBV7-8,TRBJ2-1,few,CASSSDRAYNEQFF,TGTGCCAGCAGCTCTGACCGGGCCTACAATGAGCAGTTCTTC
-,TRBV5-1,TRBJ2-1,few,CASSFGAIVGNEQFF,TGCGCCAGCAGCTTTGGGGCCATAGTAGGCAATGAGCAGTTCTTC
-,TRBV12-3/TRBV12-4,TRBJ2-5,-,CASNTRERETQYF,TGTGCCAGCAACACCCGGGAGAGAGAGACCCAGTACTTC
TRBD2,TRBV12-3/TRBV12-4,TRBJ2-6,-,CASMGGKLSGANVLTF,TGTGCCAGCATGGGGGGGAAACTCTCTGGGGCCAACGTCCTGACTTTC
-,TRBV4-2,TRBJ2-2,few,CASSQVPGELFF,TGTGCCAGCAGCCAAGTTCCCGGGGAGCTGTTTTTT
-,TRBV20-1,TRBJ2-4,-,CSARGAKNIQYF,TGCAGTGCCCGAGGCGCCAAAAACATTCAGTACTTC
TRBD1,TRBV5-1,TRBJ1-1,few,CASSLRTGGLTEAFF,TGCGCCAGCAGCCTGAGGACAGGGGGCCTGACTGAAGCTTTCTTT
-,TRBV5-1,TRBJ2-5,few,CASSLGGVTKETQYF,TGCGCCAGCAGCTTGGGCGGGGTAACTAAAGAGACCCAGTACTTC
TRBD1,TRBV3-1,TRBJ2-7,-,CASSLRQGKQYF,TGTGCCAGCAGCCTCCGACAGGGAAAGCAGTACTTC
-,TRBV6-5,TRBJ2-5,-,CASSYSGAGIGETQYF,TGTGCCAGCAGTTACTCCGGCGCGGGGATAGGAGAGACCCAGTACTTC
-,TRBV20-1,TRBJ1-1,-,CSARSTENEAFF,TGCAGTGCTAGATCAACAGAAAATGAAGCTTTCTTT
-,TRBV4-1,TRBJ2-7,-,CASSQDSLMPYEQYF,TGCGCCAGCAGCCAAGATAGCCTCATGCCCTACGAGCAGTACTTC
-,TRBV10-3,TRBJ1-1,-,CAISSTVTRGDTEAFF,TGTGCCATCAGCTCAACGGTAACCAGAGGGGACACTGAAGCTTTCTTT
-,TRBV5-1,TRBJ1-4,-,CASMSLENEKLFF,TGCGCCAGCATGTCGTTAGAGAATGAAAAACTGTTTTTT
-,TRBV12-3/TRBV12-4,TRBJ2-3,few,CATRPPTDTQYF,TGTGCCACCCGTCCCCCCACAGATACGCAGTATTTT
TRBD1,TRBV4-3,TRBJ1-2,few,CASSLRDRESGYTF,TGCGCCAGCAGCCTCCGGGACAGGGAGTCTGGCTACACCTTC
-,TRBV7-9,TRBJ2-5,-,CASSPQPSRQETQYF,TGTGCCAGCAGCCCCCAGCCTAGCCGCCAAGAGACCCAGTACTTC
TRBD1,TRBV12-3/TRBV12-4,TRBJ1-3,few,CASSKGDSINF,TGTGCCAGCAGCAAGGGGGACAGTATTAATTTT
TRBD1,TRBV27,TRBJ2-7,few,CVSSFGDRITHEQYF,TGTGTCAGCAGTTTTGGGGACAGGATTACCCACGAGCAGTACTTC
-,TRBV7-2,TRBJ1-5,-,CASSKGDQPQHF,TGTGCCAGCAGCAAGGGGGATCAGCCCCAGCATTTT
-,TRBV5-1,TRBJ2-5,few,CASSFTTADQETQYF,TGCGCCAGCAGCTTTACCACAGCGGACCAAGAGACCCAGTACTTC
TRBD1,TRBV20-1,TRBJ1-4,few,CSALTGFHEKLFF,TGCAGTGCCCTGACAGGGTTCCACGAAAAACTGTTTTTT
TRBD1,TRBV7-2,TRBJ2-5,-,CASSVGTVGQETQYF,TGTGCCAGCAGCGTCGGGACAGTAGGGCAAGAGACCCAGTACTTC
-,TRBV5-6,TRBJ2-2,-,CASSLAGRGILFF,TGTGCCAGCAGCTTGGCAGGCAGGGGAATACTGTTTTTT
-,TRBV7-9,TRBJ2-3,-,CASGQDTQYF,TGTGCCAGCGGGCAAGATACGCAGTATTTT
TRBD2,TRBV20-1,TRBJ2-3,-,CSASFTSGSKHTQYF,TGCAGTGCTAGTTTTACTAGCGGGAGTAAGCATACGCAGTATTTT
-,TRBV20-1,TRBJ1-4,-,CSAGRQNEKLFF,TGCAGTGCCGGCCGACAGAATGAAAAACTGTTTTTT
-,TRBV6-2/TRBV6-3,TRBJ2-1,-,CASSYRAISKYEQFF,TGTGCCAGCAGTTACCGGGCGATTTCGAAGTATGAGCAGTTCTTC
-,TRBV5-6,TRBJ2-1,few,CASSLRGLEQFF,TGTGCCAGCAGCTTGAGAGGTCTTGAGCAGTTCTTC
TRBD2,TRBV7-2,TRBJ2-1,many,CASSLYRTSGSYNEQFF,TGTGCCAGCAGCTTATACCGGACTAGCGGGTCCTACAATGAGCAGTTCTTC
TRBD2,TRBV9,TRBJ2-3,-,CASSGPAGQHTQYF,TGTGCCAGCAGCGGCCCAGCGGGGCAACATACGCAGTATTTT
TRBD2,TRBV7-2,TRBJ2-3,few,CASSSFGLAADTQYF,TGTGCCAGCAGCTCCTTCGGACTAGCAGCAGATACGCAGTATTTT
TRBD2,TRBV20-1,TRBJ2-7,few,CSASPISSGRATYEQYF,TGCAGTGCTAGCCCTATTTCTAGCGGGAGGGCAACCTACGAGCAGTACTTC
-,TRBV6-2/TRBV6-3,TRBJ1-2,once,CASSSRVSNGYTF,TGTGCCAGCAGTTCCAGGGTATCGAATGGCTACACCTTC
-,TRBV7-9,TRBJ1-4,-,CASSWTEKLFF,TGTGCCAGCAGCTGGACTGAAAAACTGTTTTTT
TRBD1,TRBV5-1,TRBJ2-3,-,CASTDRGEGTQYF,TGCGCCAGCACCGACAGGGGAGAGGGTACGCAGTATTTT
TRBD2,TRBV29-1,TRBJ2-3,-,CSVVGSGRRADTQYF,TGCAGCGTTGTGGGCAGCGGGAGGCGGGCAGATACGCAGTATTTT
-,TRBV21-1,TRBJ2-5,few,CASSRLAGGTPLQETQYF,TGTGCCAGCAGCAGACTAGCGGGAGGAACACCCCTCCAAGAGACCCAGTACTTC
-,TRBV20-1,TRBJ2-3,-,CSAPDGYTDTQYF,TGCAGTGCCCCCGACGGCTACACAGATACGCAGTATTTT
-,TRBV20-1,TRBJ2-6,-,CSARVSSGANVLTF,TGCAGTGCTAGAGTCAGCTCTGGGGCCAACGTCCTGACTTTC
TRBD2,TRBV6-1,TRBJ2-1,few,CASSLAGGRINEQFF,TGTGCCAGCAGTCTAGCGGGGGGGCGGATAAATGAGCAGTTCTTC